The present entry profiles one T cell receptor beta chain with its context. Its antigen target is currently unknown. Base qualities are not provided; no much larger clone lies one nucleotide away. The label giving this sample's time point can be read as: persistent/refractory GD, antithyroid drugs over 5 years with positive TRAb. For both TCR sequencing and RNA sequencing, RNA was extracted from PBMCs in TRIzol. Graves' disease was diagnosed according to American Thyroid Association guidelines. Patients for the study were recruited at an endocrinology department in Xi'an, China. From each patient, around 8.3 milliliters of peripheral blood was collected into an EDTA anticoagulant tube. Ficoll Paque Plus density gradient separation was used to isolate PBMCs, and no further T cell sorting was performed. An Agilent 2100 Bioanalyzer and agarose gel were used to check RNA quality, while a NanoDrop 2000 measured RNA concentration.

These data come from a study of regulatory T cells in long-lasting Graves disease (dated by TCRdb to the early 2020s). As for the study more broadly: Persistent Graves' disease meant more than 5 years of antithyroid drug treatment with TSH receptor autoantibodies that stayed positive. Persistent Graves' disease patients in the clinical cohort had taken antithyroid drugs for roughly ten years on average. Persistent Graves' disease patients were compared with newly diagnosed Graves' disease patients by peripheral blood TCR sequencing and RNA sequencing. TCR sequencing covered roughly 13 persistent and roughly 20 newly diagnosed Graves' disease patients, about 35 samples in total. The study took place in China and was registered as a clinical trial. Broader findings and caveats from the paper: Sequencing and analysis were limited to the TCR beta chain. More public clonotypes were shared among persistent patients (more than 2,500) than among newly diagnosed patients (roughly 1,000). The study examined only peripheral blood because the primary lesion, thyroid tissue, could not be accessed. Persistent disease showed preferential use of TRBV28, TRBJ1-2 and TRBJ2-5, whereas newly diagnosed disease favored TRBV20-1 and TRBJ2-1. Compared with newly diagnosed patients, persistent Graves' disease patients had lower TCR Shannon entropy and fewer highly expanded clones, which suggests clonal expansion. The authors noted that the small sample size was a limitation that may lower accuracy.

The germline V gene yields SQVTM for CDR1 and ANQGSEA for CDR2. V ends up 4 bases short and J 4 bases short, with an unmatched junction base count of 8. The cysteine opens and the phenylalanine closes a CDR3 of 14 amino acids. Only CDR3 DNA remains: 42 bases, in frame from the first base. The library relied on multiplex PCR. The reads were generated on an Illumina HiSeq 4000. iRepertoire HTBI primers and Arm-PCR amplification of CDR3 regions were used to construct TCR beta libraries. PCR products were gel purified before sequencing. The study's own analysis went as follows. Gene usage analysis of CDR3 amino acid clonotypes relied on the roughly 58 TRBV and more than twelve TRBJ segments identified across samples. COPE and FqMerger were used to merge the filtered high-quality paired reads into contigs. Contigs were aligned with BLAST to IMGT TRBV, TRBD and TRBJ reference genes, and CDR3 was defined per IMGT. Any clonotype with a frequency above 0.1% was counted as a highly expanded clone. Shannon entropy served as the measure of repertoire diversity, while the Gini coefficient captured V-J evenness. Clonotypes shared by more than one individual were considered public. The raw public reads went through TCRdb reprocessing: fastp at Q25, MiXCR clone calling, in-frame beta chains kept. Every CDR3 protein is listed once, alongside the most common genes and DNA of its rows. These V and J calls derive from TCRdb rather than the authors' analysis. This sample gives over 300,000 distinct CDR3 sequences in total; roughly a fifth of them show up just once. The ten largest account for 29% of the sample.

The chain employs TRBV29-1 and TRBJ1-1; TRBD1 matches 8 bases in the middle. The source is a female donor with Graves disease. The starting material was peripheral blood mononuclear cells (PBMCs), obtained when the disease was refractory, from a patient treated with antithyroid drugs. The DNA sequence reads TGCAGCGTTGTGCTGCAGGGGGCTCGCACTGAAGCTTTCTTT. Its amino acids are CSVVLQGARTEAFF.